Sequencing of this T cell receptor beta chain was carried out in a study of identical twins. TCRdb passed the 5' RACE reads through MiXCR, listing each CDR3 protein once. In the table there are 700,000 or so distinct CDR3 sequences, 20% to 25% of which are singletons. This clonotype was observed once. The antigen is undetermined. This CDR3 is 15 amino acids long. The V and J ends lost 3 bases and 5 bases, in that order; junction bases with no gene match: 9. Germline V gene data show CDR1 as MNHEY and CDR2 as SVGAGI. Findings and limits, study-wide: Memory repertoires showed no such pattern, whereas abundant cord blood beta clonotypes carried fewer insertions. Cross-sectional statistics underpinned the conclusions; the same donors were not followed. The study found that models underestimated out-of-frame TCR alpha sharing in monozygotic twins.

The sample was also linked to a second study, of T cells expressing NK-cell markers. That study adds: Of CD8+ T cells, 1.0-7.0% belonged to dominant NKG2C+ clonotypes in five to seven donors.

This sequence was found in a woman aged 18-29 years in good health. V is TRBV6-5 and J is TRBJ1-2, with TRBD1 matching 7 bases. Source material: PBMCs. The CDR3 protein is CASSYNVGQSYGYTF. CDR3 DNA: TGTGCCAGCAGTTATAATGTGGGACAGAGTTATGGCTACACCTTC.